These T cell receptor beta chains were read from a single sample in a study of regulatory T cells in long-lasting Graves disease. TCRdb re-derived calls from the multiplex PCR reads in MiXCR, one entry per CDR3 protein. The sample lists about 520,000 distinct CDR3 sequences, 12% occurring once. The same sample was also used in a study of T cells in Graves' hyperthyroidism and ophthalmopathy.

The source material was peripheral blood mononuclear cells (PBMCs), sampled at new diagnosis, from a patient treated with antithyroid drugs. The receptors derive from a woman aged 25 to 39 with Graves disease. Each CDR3 is given with its conserved first and last residue. The order of the fields is clone size, J gene, D gene, V gene, CDR3 protein, CDR3 DNA. D genes are given only for firm matches. Only some rows state a clone size, as once, few, many or a class for expanded clones.

clone_size: -; j_call: TRBJ1-6; d_call: -; v_call: TRBV5-1; cdr3_aa: CASSLQGTYNSPLHF; cdr3_nt: TGCGCCAGCAGCTTGCAGGGAACCTATAATTCACCCCTCCACTTT
clone_size: -; j_call: TRBJ2-5; d_call: -; v_call: TRBV24-1; cdr3_aa: CATSGGVQETQYF; cdr3_nt: TGTGCCACCAGTGGGGGGGTCCAAGAGACCCAGTACTTC
clone_size: many; j_call: TRBJ1-5; d_call: -; v_call: TRBV2; cdr3_aa: CASTFGDQPQHF; cdr3_nt: TGTGCCAGCACCTTCGGGGATCAGCCCCAGCATTTT
clone_size: many; j_call: TRBJ2-1; d_call: -; v_call: TRBV6-2/TRBV6-3; cdr3_aa: CASRATDNEQFF; cdr3_nt: TGTGCCAGCAGAGCGACAGACAATGAGCAGTTCTTC
clone_size: many; j_call: TRBJ2-5; d_call: -; v_call: TRBV20-1; cdr3_aa: CSAPIKRAQETQYF; cdr3_nt: TGCAGTGCCCCGATAAAGAGGGCTCAAGAGACCCAGTACTTC
clone_size: many; j_call: TRBJ2-1; d_call: -; v_call: TRBV5-1; cdr3_aa: CASSPTQQGNEQFF; cdr3_nt: TGCGCCAGCAGCCCCACCCAACAGGGCAATGAGCAGTTCTTC
clone_size: many; j_call: TRBJ2-7; d_call: -; v_call: TRBV5-1; cdr3_aa: CASSPQGSNEQYF; cdr3_nt: TGCGCCAGCAGCCCTCAGGGCAGCAACGAGCAGTACTTC
clone_size: few; j_call: TRBJ2-1; d_call: -; v_call: TRBV20-1; cdr3_aa: CSANSLPYNGQFF; cdr3_nt: TGCAGTGCCAACAGCTTACCGTACAATGGGCAGTTCTTC
clone_size: many; j_call: TRBJ1-4; d_call: -; v_call: TRBV7-9; cdr3_aa: CASSSGVSNEKLFF; cdr3_nt: TGTGCCAGCAGCTCGGGGGTGTCTAATGAAAAACTGTTTTTT
clone_size: -; j_call: TRBJ2-7; d_call: -; v_call: TRBV20-1; cdr3_aa: CSARKEGRRAYEQYF; cdr3_nt: TGCAGTGCTAGAAAGGAGGGCAGGAGGGCCTACGAGCAGTACTTC
clone_size: -; j_call: TRBJ1-1; d_call: TRBD1; v_call: TRBV27; cdr3_aa: CASSSTYGTENTEAFF; cdr3_nt: TGTGCCAGCAGTTCCACATACGGGACAGAGAACACTGAAGCTTTCTTT
clone_size: many; j_call: TRBJ2-7; d_call: -; v_call: TRBV9; cdr3_aa: CASSVDEGVGGYEQYF; cdr3_nt: TGTGCCAGCAGCGTAGATGAAGGCGTGGGGGGCTACGAGCAGTACTTC
clone_size: many; j_call: TRBJ1-1; d_call: -; v_call: TRBV2; cdr3_aa: CASDIDFDTEAFF; cdr3_nt: TGTGCCAGCGATATTGACTTTGACACTGAAGCTTTCTTT
clone_size: many; j_call: TRBJ2-2; d_call: -; v_call: TRBV20-1; cdr3_aa: CSARGGRTGELFF; cdr3_nt: TGCAGTGCTAGAGGCGGACGGACCGGGGAGCTGTTTTTT
clone_size: many; j_call: TRBJ2-1; d_call: -; v_call: TRBV2; cdr3_aa: CASSLYSPLSSYNEQFF; cdr3_nt: TGTGCCAGCAGCTTATATAGTCCGCTAAGCTCCTACAATGAGCAGTTCTTC
clone_size: many; j_call: TRBJ2-2; d_call: -; v_call: TRBV3-1; cdr3_aa: CASSTHTGELFF; cdr3_nt: TGTGCCAGCAGCACCCACACCGGGGAGCTGTTTTTT
clone_size: many; j_call: TRBJ2-1; d_call: -; v_call: TRBV5-1; cdr3_aa: CASSYGTVTIEQFF; cdr3_nt: TGCGCCAGCAGCTATGGGACCGTAACCATTGAGCAGTTCTTC
clone_size: once; j_call: TRBJ2-7; d_call: TRBD2; v_call: TRBV28; cdr3_aa: CASSLGDSLLAGATYEQYF; cdr3_nt: TGTGCCAGCAGTTTAGGGGACAGCCTACTAGCGGGAGCGACCTACGAGCAGTACTTC
clone_size: many; j_call: TRBJ1-5; d_call: -; v_call: TRBV18; cdr3_aa: CASSHMGQANSNQPQHF; cdr3_nt: TGTGCCAGCTCACATATGGGACAAGCTAATAGCAATCAGCCCCAGCATTTT
clone_size: -; j_call: TRBJ2-7; d_call: -; v_call: TRBV20-1; cdr3_aa: CSARDRVGRDEQYF; cdr3_nt: TGCAGTGCTAGAGATAGGGTGGGCAGGGACGAGCAGTACTTC
clone_size: many; j_call: TRBJ2-1; d_call: -; v_call: TRBV2; cdr3_aa: CASSGPYNEQFF; cdr3_nt: TGTGCCAGCAGTGGGCCCTACAATGAGCAGTTCTTC
clone_size: -; j_call: TRBJ2-7; d_call: -; v_call: TRBV19; cdr3_aa: CASSITAMARGEQYF; cdr3_nt: TGTGCCAGTAGTATCACCGCTATGGCGAGGGGGGAGCAGTACTTC
clone_size: few; j_call: TRBJ1-4; d_call: -; v_call: TRBV6-1; cdr3_aa: CASSPAHLPGDLREKLFF; cdr3_nt: TGTGCCAGCAGCCCAGCGCACTTACCCGGAGACCTTAGGGAAAAACTGTTTTTT
clone_size: -; j_call: TRBJ1-2; d_call: -; v_call: TRBV19; cdr3_aa: CASSIYLINYGHTF; cdr3_nt: TGTGCCAGTAGTATCTACCTGATTAACTATGGCCACACCTTC
clone_size: -; j_call: TRBJ1-3; d_call: -; v_call: TRBV7-9; cdr3_aa: CASSLGVDSGNTIYF; cdr3_nt: TGTGCCAGCAGCTTAGGGGTCGACTCTGGAAACACCATATATTTT
clone_size: few; j_call: TRBJ1-2; d_call: -; v_call: TRBV2; cdr3_aa: CASSSPGEWDGYTF; cdr3_nt: TGTGCCAGCAGTTCTCCAGGAGAGTGGGATGGCTACACCTTC
clone_size: few; j_call: TRBJ1-1; d_call: TRBD1; v_call: TRBV27; cdr3_aa: CASSLVGGAGTEAFF; cdr3_nt: TGTGCCAGCAGTTTAGTAGGGGGCGCAGGGACTGAAGCTTTCTTT